Listed here are 6 T cell receptor beta chains from one sample, sequenced in a study of shared clonotypes between healthy human individuals. Data came from immunoSEQ multiplex PCR; TCRdb stores just in-frame clones and leaves some out. The sample consists of approximately 2,300,000 clones, roughly 92% of them appearing once. Sequenced material: naive CD4+ T cells from PBMCs. Subset reported: CD45RA+ positively selected. The source of these receptors is a man aged 18-30 years in good health. Some clones in this sample may be carry-over from other donors' samples.

The rearrangement joins TRBV25-1 to TRBJ2-7; 12 bases map to TRBD2. This CDR3 is 15 amino acids long. The V and J ends lost 4 bases and 4 bases, in that order; junction bases with no gene match: 5. Germline V lookup: CDR1 MGHDK, CDR2 SYGVNS. CDR3: CASSAPTSGSYEQYF. As DNA, the CDR3 is TGTGCCAGCAGTGCCCCGACTAGCGGGAGTTACGAGCAGTACTTC.

The chain links TRBV2 to TRBJ1-3; the D is unclear. The V gene lost 4 bases and the J gene lost 2 bases, with 9 bases spanning the gap. Germline V gene lookup returns CDR1 SNHLY and CDR2 FYNNEI. CDR3 length: 14 residues. CDR3 DNA: TGTGCCAGCAGTGGTAGGGTCGCTGGAAACACCATATATTTT. Its translation is CASSGRVAGNTIYF.

V gene TRBV29-1 combines with J gene TRBJ2-5; 10 bases are shared with TRBD2. With the DNA end fitting TRBJ2-7 better, the J assignment may be wrong. The CDR3 has 14 amino acids. Germline V gene sequence: CDR1 SQVTM, CDR2 ANQGSEA. CDR3 loop: CSVGTSGMLHEQYF. The CDR3 nucleotides read TGCAGCGTTGGGACTAGCGGCATGCTCCACGAGCAGTACTTC.

In this sample, this clone turned up once. The chain has TRBV7-6 and TRBJ2-5; TRBD2 might be the D (5 bases). With 5 bases removed from V and 2 bases from J, the gap between germline ends came to 9 bases. The CDR3 covers 13 residues. Germline values: CDR1 SGHVS, CDR2 FNYEAQ. CDR3 sequence reads: CASSRGSQETQYF. The CDR3 coding sequence is TGTGCCAGCAGCCGCGGGTCTCAAGAGACCCAGTACTTC.

With regard to this clone: Other DNA variants within this sample encode the same CDR3. The rearrangement uses TRBV5-1 and TRBJ2-5, with D uncertain. V shed 0 bases and J shed 5 bases, with 8 bases lying between them. This CDR3 has 13 residues. Germline loops: CDR1 SGHRS, CDR2 YFSETQ. CDR3 bases: TGCGCCAGCAGCTTGGGTGGCCAGGAGACCCAGTACTTC. Its protein product is CASSLGGQETQYF.

This clone was counted once. CDR3 in DNA: TGTGCCAGCAGCTGGGGATTAGGGACTAGCGGGAGAGGTCGAGAGCAGTACTTC. Translating it yields CASSWGLGTSGRGREQYF. The chain uses TRBV5-4 and TRBJ2-7; TRBD2 agrees at 14 bases. V gave up 3 bases and J gave up 7 bases; unmatched junction bases: 15. Germline lookup yields CDR1 SGHNT and CDR2 YYREEE (reference sequence). This CDR3 spans 18 amino acids.